This T cell receptor (beta chain) was profiled in a study of control samples from healthy donors and cancer patients. The CDR3 sequence is 13 residues long. V lost 2 bases and J 1 base, leaving 5 bases between the germline ends. Per the germline V gene, CDR1 is MNHEY and CDR2 is SVGEGT. Repertoires were generated with immunoSEQ multiplex PCR, while TCRdb's copy carries only in-frame clones and drops some. The sample yields some 150,000 clones, over 90% seen once. V is TRBV6-2 or TRBV6-3 and J is TRBJ1-1; D unclear. Source material: blood. The TCR was taken from a man aged 45 to 65 in good health. The CDR3 DNA follows: TGTGCCAGCAGTTACAACAGGAACACTGAAGCTTTCTTT. It translates to CASSYNRNTEAFF.